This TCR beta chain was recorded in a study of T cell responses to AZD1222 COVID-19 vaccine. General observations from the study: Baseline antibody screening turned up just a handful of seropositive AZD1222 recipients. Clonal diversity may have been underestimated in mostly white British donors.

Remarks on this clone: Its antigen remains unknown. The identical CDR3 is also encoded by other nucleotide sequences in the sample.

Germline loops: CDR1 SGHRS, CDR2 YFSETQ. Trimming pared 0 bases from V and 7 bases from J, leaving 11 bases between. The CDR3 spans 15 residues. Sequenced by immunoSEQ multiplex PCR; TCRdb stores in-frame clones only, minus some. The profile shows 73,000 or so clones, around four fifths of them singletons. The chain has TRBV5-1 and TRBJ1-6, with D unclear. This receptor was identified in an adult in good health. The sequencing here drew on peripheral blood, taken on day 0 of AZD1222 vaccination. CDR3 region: CASSLGTGSNSPLHF. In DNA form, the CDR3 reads TGCGCCAGCAGCTTGGGGACGGGCTCCAATTCACCCCTCCACTTT.